Each of the 11 T cell receptor beta chains below was sequenced from the same sample in a study of T-cell reconstitution after alpha-beta-depleted transplantation in children. Unique molecular identifiers tagged the TCRbeta library. TCRdb used MiXCR to reprocess the PCR reads, holding one entry per CDR3 protein. The sample has roughly 220,000 distinct CDR3 sequences; 9.7% are singletons. The sequences come from PBMCs from the stem cell graft donor, collected from the stem cell graft. These receptors came from a human donor who donated a stem cell graft to a child with SCID.

This clonotype was detected ten times or more. The chain employs TRBV12-3 or TRBV12-4 and TRBJ1-2, with TRBD1 matching 10 bases. With 6 bases clipped from V and 1 base from J, the junction kept 5 bases outside the gene matches. This CDR3 spans 15 amino acids. The CDR3 region is CASRGQGTLNYGYTF. CDR3 nucleotides: TGTGCCAGCAGGGGACAGGGGACACTTAACTATGGCTACACCTTC.

At least ten counts were recorded for this clonotype. V is TRBV12-3 or TRBV12-4 and J is TRBJ2-7; D perhaps matches TRBD1 (6 bases). The V end lost 6 bases, the J end lost 1 base, and 16 bases lay between the germline ends. This CDR3 region has 15 residues. For the CDR3, the DNA is TGTGCCAGCAGCCCTGAGGGGACAATTTCCTACGAGCAGTACTTC. This gives the protein CASSPEGTISYEQYF.

This clonotype was seen ten or more times. The chain uses TRBV15 and TRBJ1-1, with TRBD1 matching over 10 bases. V shed 2 bases and J 5 bases; nucleotides not matched to a gene: 8. CDR1 LNHNV and CDR2 YYDKDF come from the germline V gene (reference sequence). The CDR3 totals 16 residues. The chain's CDR3 is CATSRPKDRGLTEAFF. CDR3 nucleotide sequence: TGTGCCACCAGCAGACCCAAGGACAGGGGGTTAACTGAAGCTTTCTTT.

The V gene is TRBV3-1, the J gene TRBJ2-7, with TRBD2 matching over 14 bases. CDR1 LGHDT and CDR2 YNNKEL come from the germline V gene (reference sequence). After removal of 4 bases from V and 0 bases from J, the junction contained 2 bases not matched to a gene. The CDR3 has 16 amino acids. The CDR3 sequence is CASSPGLAGGSYEQYF. The DNA for the CDR3 is TGTGCCAGCAGCCCCGGACTAGCGGGGGGCTCCTACGAGCAGTACTTC.

Only a few counts were recorded for this clonotype. A much larger clone lies one base from this, so it may be a read error. The chain recombines TRBV28 with TRBJ1-2; a weak D match, TRBD1 (6 bases). Germline CDR1 MDHEN, CDR2 SYDVKM. CDR3 size: 13 residues. Here the CDR3 DNA reads TGTGCCAGCAGCAAGGGGGGGAACCATGGCTACGCCTTC. It specifies CASSKGGNHGYAF.

V and J are TRBV7-8 and TRBJ1-1; a weak D match, TRBD1 (5 bases). The germline V gene encodes CDR1 SGHVS and CDR2 FQNEAQ. The CDR3 contains 14 residues. V was cut by 3 bases and J by 6 bases, with 14 bases left in between. The CDR3 region has the DNA TGTGCCAGCAGCTTCCAGGGAGGGTGGGCTGAAGCTTTCTTT. Its translation: CASSFQGGWAEAFF.

This clonotype was seen repeatedly, ten times or more. The CDR3 DNA follows: TGCAGTGCTAGAGATTACGGCAGGGGGAAAGTCGATGAGCAGTTCTTC. It is translated as CSARDYGRGKVDEQFF. The rearrangement joins TRBV20-1 to TRBJ2-1; 7 nucleotides line up with TRBD1. Germline assignment: CDR1 DFQATT and CDR2 SNEGSKA (reference sequence). The CDR3 extends over 16 amino acids. Trimming took 0 bases from V and 8 from J; bases not matched to a gene: 13.

This clonotype was observed many times. The CDR3 DNA sequence: TGTGCCAGCAATCGATCTGTGGGGGGTATGGGGACAGATACGCAGTATTTT. Protein product: CASNRSVGGMGTDTQYF. The rearrangement links TRBV2 to TRBJ2-3; D may be TRBD2 (6 bases). Trimming pared 7 bases from V and 3 bases from J, leaving 23 bases between. The CDR3 is 17 residues long. Per the germline V gene, CDR1 is SNHLY and CDR2 is FYNNEI.

This clonotype was counted many times. The V gene is TRBV20-1, the J gene TRBJ2-5; 8 bases align to TRBD1. The CDR3 spans 13 residues. V was clipped by 6 bases and J by 4 bases; unmatched bases: 7. Germline V CDR1 and CDR2: DFQATT, SNEGSKA (reference sequence). The CDR3 sequence is CSAPTGVGETQYF. The CDR3 nucleotides read TGCAGTGCGCCGACAGGGGTAGGAGAGACCCAGTACTTC.

In this sample, this clonotype turned up many times. The chain has TRBV30 and TRBJ2-3; no definite D call. CDR3 size: 11 residues. Looked up from germline, CDR1 is GTSNPN and CDR2 is SVGIG (reference sequence). V lost 1 base and J 6 bases, leaving 5 bases between the germline ends. This chain's CDR3 is CAWSAGDTQYF. As DNA, the CDR3 is TGTGCCTGGAGTGCCGGGGATACGCAGTATTTT.

This clonotype appeared many times. This chain joins TRBV7-2 and TRBJ2-7; TRBD2 matches at 9 bases. In germline, CDR1 is SGHTA, CDR2 FQGNSA. There are 14 residues in the CDR3. V shed 4 bases, J shed 4 bases, and the junction held 5 bases outside the gene matches. In DNA form, the CDR3 reads TGTGCCAGCAGCTCAGCGGGGGGCTGGTACGAGCAGTACTTC. Protein sequence: CASSSAGGWYEQYF.